The present entry profiles one TCR beta chain with its context. This sample was included in a study of control samples from healthy donors and cancer patients. Germline V gene lookup returns CDR1 LNHDA and CDR2 SQIVND (reference sequence). Trimming at V came to 8 bases and at J to 8 bases, leaving 9 bases not matched to a gene. The CDR3 has 14 amino acids. Libraries were prepared by immunoSEQ multiplex PCR; TCRdb keeps only in-frame clonotypes and omits some of them. This table holds about 410,000 clones, 75% to 95% found once. This sequence joins TRBV19 and TRBJ1-4; 9 bases are a match to TRBD1. The specimen was PBMCs. The receptor was derived from a man aged 35-49 years with head and neck cancer. DNA for the CDR3: TGTGCCAGTGGCGGACAGGGGCGACAGGAAAAACTGTTTTTT. The encoded protein is CASGGQGRQEKLFF.